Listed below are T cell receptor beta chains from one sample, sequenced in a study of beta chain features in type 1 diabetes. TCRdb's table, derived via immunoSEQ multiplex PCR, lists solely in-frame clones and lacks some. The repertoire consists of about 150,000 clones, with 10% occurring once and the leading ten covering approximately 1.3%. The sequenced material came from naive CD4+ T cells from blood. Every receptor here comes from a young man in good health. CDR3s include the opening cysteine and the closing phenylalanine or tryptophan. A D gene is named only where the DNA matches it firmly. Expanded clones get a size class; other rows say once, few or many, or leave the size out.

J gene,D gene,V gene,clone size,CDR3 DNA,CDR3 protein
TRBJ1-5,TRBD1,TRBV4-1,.,TGCGCCAGCAGCCAACCGAGGGGGCCGGGGAATCAGCCCCAGCATTTT,CASSQPRGPGNQPQHF
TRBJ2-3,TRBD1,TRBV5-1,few,TGCGCCAGCAACCCTGGACAGGGGTTGACAGATACGCAGTATTTT,CASNPGQGLTDTQYF
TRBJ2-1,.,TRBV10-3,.,TGTGCCATCAGTGGGGGCGGTTCCCGCTCCTACAATGAGCAGTTCTTC,CAISGGGSRSYNEQFF
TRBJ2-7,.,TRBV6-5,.,TGTGCCAGCAAACCCAGGGAAAGGGACGAGCAGTACTTC,CASKPRERDEQYF
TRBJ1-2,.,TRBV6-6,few,TGTGCCAGCAGTTACGGGGCAGGGGCGTCTTCCACCTTC,CASSYGAGASSTF
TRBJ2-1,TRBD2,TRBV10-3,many,TGTGCCATCAGTGATACTAGCGGGGGGGCTGATGAGCAGTTCTTC,CAISDTSGGADEQFF
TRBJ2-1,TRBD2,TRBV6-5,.,TGTGCCAGCAGACCCCCGACTAGCGTCCATGAGCAGTTCTTC,CASRPPTSVHEQFF
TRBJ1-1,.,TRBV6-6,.,TGTGCCAGCAGGTCGGACAGTATGAACACTGAAGCTTTCTTT,CASRSDSMNTEAFF
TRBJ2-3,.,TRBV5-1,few,TGCGCCAGCAGCTTGGGAGGGGGGGCCTCAGATACGCAGTATTTT,CASSLGGGASDTQYF
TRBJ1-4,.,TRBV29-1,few,TGCAGCGTTGAAGCTAACAGTGCTGGTGAAAAACTGTTTTTT,CSVEANSAGEKLFF
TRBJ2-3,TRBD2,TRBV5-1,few,TGCGCCAGCAGCTTAGGACTAGCGGGGGCCCGCACAGATACGCAGTATTTT,CASSLGLAGARTDTQYF
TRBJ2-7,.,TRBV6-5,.,TGTGCCAGCAGTCGGACAGCGACAGCCTACGAGCAGTACTTC,CASSRTATAYEQYF
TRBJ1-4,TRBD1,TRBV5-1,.,TGCGCCAGCAGCTTTGACAGGGGAAGCAATGAAAAACTGTTTTTT,CASSFDRGSNEKLFF
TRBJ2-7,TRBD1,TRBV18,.,TGTGCCAGCTCACCGTACCGGGACAGGGATGCCTACGAGCAGTACTTC,CASSPYRDRDAYEQYF
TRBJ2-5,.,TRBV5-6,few,TGTGCCAGCAGTTCGGACAAGGAGACCCAGTACTTC,CASSSDKETQYF
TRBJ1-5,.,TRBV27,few,TGTGCCAGCAGCAAACAAGATAGCAATCAGCCCCAGCATTTT,CASSKQDSNQPQHF
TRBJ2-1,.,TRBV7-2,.,TGTGCCAGCAGCGGGGGCCCCTGGGATGAGCAGTTCTTC,CASSGGPWDEQFF
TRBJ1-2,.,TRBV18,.,TGTGCCAGCTCACCCCCGACTCTAAACTATGGCTACACCTTC,CASSPPTLNYGYTF
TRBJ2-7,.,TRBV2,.,TGTGCCAGCAGTGAATGGGCAGGGTCGGCCCAGTACTTC,CASSEWAGSAQYF
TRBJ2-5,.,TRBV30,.,TGTGCCTGGAGTTACAGGGTCGTAGAGACCCAGTACTTC,CAWSYRVVETQYF
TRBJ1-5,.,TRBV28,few,TGTGCCAGCAGTTTAAGCGCGGCAACCTCTCAGATCTATAGCAATCAGCCCCAGCATTTT,CASSLSAATSQIYSNQPQHF
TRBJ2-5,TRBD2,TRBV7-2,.,TGTGCCAGCAGCCTGAGGACTAGCGGGCAAGAGACCCAGTACTTC,CASSLRTSGQETQYF
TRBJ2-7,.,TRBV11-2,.,TGTGCCAGCAGCTTTGGGGCTAACGAGCAGTACTTC,CASSFGANEQYF
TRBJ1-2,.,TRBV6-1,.,TGTGCCAGCAGTGGTGACGGGTATAACTATGGCTACACCTTC,CASSGDGYNYGYTF
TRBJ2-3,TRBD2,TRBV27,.,TGTGCCAGCAGTTTAAGGCGGGGGGGCCTGGCAGATACGCAGTATTTT,CASSLRRGGLADTQYF
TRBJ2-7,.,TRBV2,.,TGTGCCAGCCGCCCCGAGGCCCCCTACGAGCAGTACTTC,CASRPEAPYEQYF
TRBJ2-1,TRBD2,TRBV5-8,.,TGTGCCAGCAGCTCGGGACTACCAAATGAGCAGTTCTTC,CASSSGLPNEQFF
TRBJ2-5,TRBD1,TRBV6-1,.,TGTGCCACCACCCGGGGACAGGGGGCAGGCGAGACCCAGTACTTC,CATTRGQGAGETQYF
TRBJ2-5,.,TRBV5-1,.,TGCGCCAGCAGCTTGGTCGGTGGTGGGACCCAGTACTTC,CASSLVGGGTQYF
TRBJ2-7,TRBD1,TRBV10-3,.,TGTGCCAGCTGGACAGGGGCCTACGAGCAGTACTTC,CASWTGAYEQYF
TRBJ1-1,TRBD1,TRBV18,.,TGTGCCAGCTCACGAGAGACAGGGGTCGACACTGAAGCTTTCTTT,CASSRETGVDTEAFF
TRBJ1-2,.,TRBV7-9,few,TGTGCCAGCAGCTTCGACGGGAGCTATGGCTACACCTTC,CASSFDGSYGYTF
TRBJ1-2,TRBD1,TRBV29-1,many,TGCAGCGTTACAGGGGACAAGCATGGCTACACCTTC,CSVTGDKHGYTF
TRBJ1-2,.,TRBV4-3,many,TGCGCCAGCAGCCAAGATCGCGGCGCCAGTGATGGCTACACCTTC,CASSQDRGASDGYTF
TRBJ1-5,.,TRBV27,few,TGTGCCAGCAGTACTAAAAGCAATCAGCCCCAGCATTTT,CASSTKSNQPQHF
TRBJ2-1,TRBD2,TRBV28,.,TGTGCCACCGTTAGCGGGAGTGCGCAGTTCTTC,CATVSGSAQFF
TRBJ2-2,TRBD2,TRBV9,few,TGTGCCAGCAGCCCCACCGGGACTAGCGTAAACACCGGGGAGCTGTTTTTT,CASSPTGTSVNTGELFF
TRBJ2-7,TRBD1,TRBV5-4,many,TGTGCCAGCAGCTGGGGACAGGCCTACGAGCAGTACTTC,CASSWGQAYEQYF
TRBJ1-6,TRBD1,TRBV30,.,TGTGCCTGGGGACAGGGGGTATATTCACCCCTCCACTTT,CAWGQGVYSPLHF
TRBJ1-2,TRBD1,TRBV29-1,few,TGCAGCATTTCGGGACAGGGGTTTAGCTATGGCTACACCTTC,CSISGQGFSYGYTF
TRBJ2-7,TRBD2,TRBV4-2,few,TGTGCCAGCAGCCACTCCGTGTTGGCGGGGGGGAACCCTAACAGCTACGAGCAGTACTTC,CASSHSVLAGGNPNSYEQYF
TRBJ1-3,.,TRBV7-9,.,TGTGCCAGCAGCTTAACCCAGGATTTTGGAAACACCATATATTTT,CASSLTQDFGNTIYF
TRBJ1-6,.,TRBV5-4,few,TGTGCCAGCAGCCTCAGGGTTTCACCCCTCCACTTT,CASSLRVSPLHF
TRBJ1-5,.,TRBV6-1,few,TGTGCCAGCAGTGAGGCAGAGGGTTATAGCAATCAGCCCCAGCATTTT,CASSEAEGYSNQPQHF
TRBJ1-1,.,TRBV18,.,TGTGCCAGCTCACTAATTCAGGGGTCCGCGAACACTGAAGCTTTCTTT,CASSLIQGSANTEAFF
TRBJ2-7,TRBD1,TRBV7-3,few,TGTGCCAGCAGCACCCAACAGGGGCCTACCTACGAGCAGTACTTC,CASSTQQGPTYEQYF
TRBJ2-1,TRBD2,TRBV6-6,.,TGTGCCAGCAGCTATCGCGGTGCGGGGGGCTACAATGAGCAGTTCTTC,CASSYRGAGGYNEQFF
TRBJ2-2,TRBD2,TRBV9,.,TGTGCCAGCAGCGTAGCGGGGGGGCCCACCGTGGAGCTGTTTTTT,CASSVAGGPTVELFF
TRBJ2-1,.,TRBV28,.,TGTGCCAGCAGTTGGCAGGGCTTATACAATGAGCAGTTCTTC,CASSWQGLYNEQFF
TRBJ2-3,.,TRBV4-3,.,TGCGCCAGCAGCCAAGATAGGGGGGGTTCTTACACAGATACGCAGTATTTT,CASSQDRGGSYTDTQYF
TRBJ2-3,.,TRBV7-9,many,TGTGCCAGCAGCTTAGCCCAGGGTAATACAGATACGCAGTATTTT,CASSLAQGNTDTQYF
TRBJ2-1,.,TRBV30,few,TGTGCCTGGAGACAGGAAGGGCAGTTCTTC,CAWRQEGQFF
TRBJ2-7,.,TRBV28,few,TGTGCCAGCAGCCCCTTTAGGAGGGGCTCCTACGAGCAGTACTTC,CASSPFRRGSYEQYF
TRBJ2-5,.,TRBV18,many,TGTGCCAGCTCACCCACCGGACCAACGGGAAAGACCCAGTACTTC,CASSPTGPTGKTQYF